This T cell receptor beta chain was retrieved from a study of control samples from healthy donors and cancer patients. Germline V gene lookup returns CDR1 KGHDR and CDR2 SFDVKD. CDR3 length: 13 amino acids. The ends lost 4 bases at V and 8 bases at J; junction bases unmatched: 6. The table came from immunoSEQ multiplex PCR; TCRdb's copy has only in-frame clones and leaves some out. The data contain about 190,000 clones, 85% to 95% of them singletons. The chain links TRBV24-1 to TRBJ1-2, with 7 bases identical to TRBD1. Sequenced sample: blood. The source of this sequence is a young man in good health. The CDR3 loop is CATSDGQEHGYTF. The CDR3 coding sequence is TGTGCCACCAGTGACGGACAGGAACACGGCTACACCTTC.